This T cell receptor beta chain was obtained from a study of blood T cells in healthy people across ages. Findings and limits, study-wide: With age, beta diversity per million T cells declined roughly linearly, significantly by 40. The long-lived group displayed more naive CD4+ cells, plus higher diversity, than the aged donors did.

V was clipped by 6 bases and J by 2 bases, with 14 bases between them. Germline CDR1 MNHEY, CDR2 SVGAGI. The CDR3 loop spans 14 amino acids. Using a J-beta primer mix together with a sample-barcoded 5' primer, a second PCR was run for roughly 7 to 12 cycles. MiXCR, run by TCRdb on the 5' RACE reads, gives a single entry per CDR3 protein. The sample has about 780,000 distinct CDR3 sequences, about 26% seen once. Regarding this clonotype: Its antigen remains unknown.

The same sample was also studied in work on T cells of mothers and their children. Per that study: Similar effects of thymic selection on TCR recombination output were recorded in related and unrelated pairs.

The TCR sequence derives from a boy aged 5-17 years in good health. What was sequenced was blood. This chain uses TRBV6-5 with TRBJ2-7, with TRBD1 as a possible D gene (5 bases). In nucleotides, the CDR3 is TGTGCCAGCAGGATAGACAGTGGTCCCTACGAGCAGTACTTC. It specifies CASRIDSGPYEQYF.